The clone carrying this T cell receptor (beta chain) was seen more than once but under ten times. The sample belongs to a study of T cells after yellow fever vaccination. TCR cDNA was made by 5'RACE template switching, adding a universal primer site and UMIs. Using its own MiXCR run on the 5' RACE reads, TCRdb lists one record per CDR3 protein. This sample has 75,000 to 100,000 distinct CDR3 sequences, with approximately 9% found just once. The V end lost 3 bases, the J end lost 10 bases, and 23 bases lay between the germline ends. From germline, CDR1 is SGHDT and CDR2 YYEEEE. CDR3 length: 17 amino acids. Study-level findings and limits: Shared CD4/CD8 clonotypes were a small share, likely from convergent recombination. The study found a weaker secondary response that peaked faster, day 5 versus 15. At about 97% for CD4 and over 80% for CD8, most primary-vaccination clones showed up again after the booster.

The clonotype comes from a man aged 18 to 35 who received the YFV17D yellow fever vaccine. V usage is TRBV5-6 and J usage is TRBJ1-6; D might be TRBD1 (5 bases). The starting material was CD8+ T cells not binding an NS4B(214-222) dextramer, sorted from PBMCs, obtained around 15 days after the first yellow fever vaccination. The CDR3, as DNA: TGTGCCAGCAGCTCCGAAAGGGGACGGACCCTCCGGTCACCCCTCCACTTT. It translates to CASSSERGRTLRSPLHF.